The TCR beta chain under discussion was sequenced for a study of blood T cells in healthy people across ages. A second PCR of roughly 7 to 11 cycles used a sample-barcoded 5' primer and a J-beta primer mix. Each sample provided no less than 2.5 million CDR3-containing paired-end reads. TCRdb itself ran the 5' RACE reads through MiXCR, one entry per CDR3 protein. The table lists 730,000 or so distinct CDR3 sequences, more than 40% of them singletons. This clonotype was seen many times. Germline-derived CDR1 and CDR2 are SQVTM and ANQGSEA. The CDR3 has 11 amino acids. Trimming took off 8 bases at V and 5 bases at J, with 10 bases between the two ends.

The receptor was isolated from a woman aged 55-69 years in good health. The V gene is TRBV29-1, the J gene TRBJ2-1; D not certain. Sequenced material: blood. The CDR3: CSLGYHNEQFF. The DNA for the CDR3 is TGCAGCCTGGGCTATCACAATGAGCAGTTCTTC.